The 27 T cell receptor beta chains presented below share a single source sample, sequenced in a study of cytotoxic CD8 clonotypes in ibrutinib-treated CLL. Profiling relied on immunoSEQ multiplex PCR, and the TCRdb table lists in-frame clones only, not all of them. This table has some 350,000 clones, 67% appearing once. The sequencing used PBMCs, collected after 36 months of ibrutinib treatment. The receptors were gathered from a human donor with chronic lymphocytic leukemia.

V is TRBV5-4 and J is TRBJ2-5, with 9 bases identical to TRBD1. This CDR3 has 15 residues. The germline gives CDR1 SGHNT, CDR2 YYREEE (reference sequence). J lost 4 bases, V lost 0 bases, and 4 bases had no gene match. The CDR3 spells CASSLGEDRGETQYF. The CDR3 DNA follows: TGTGCCAGCAGCTTGGGGGAGGACAGGGGAGAGACCCAGTACTTC. Supplemented by reference TRBV5-4 and TRBJ2-5, the full variable domain reads ETGVTQSPTHLIKTRGQQVTLRCSSQSGHNTVSWYQQALGQGPQFIFQYYREEENGRGNFPPRFSGLQFPNYSSELNVNALELDDSALYLCASSLGEDRGETQYFGPGTRLLVL.

The sample holds a few counts of this clone. This chain links TRBV28 with TRBJ1-2; TRBD1 aligns across 8 bases. Trimming took 4 bases from V and 5 from J; bases not matched to a gene: 9. The CDR3 extends over 15 amino acids. Germline V lookup: CDR1 MDHEN, CDR2 SYDVKM. This CDR3 reads CASSSMDRASYGYTF. CDR3 DNA sequence: TGTGCCAGCAGTTCGATGGACAGGGCATCATATGGCTACACCTTC.

V is TRBV5-6 and J is TRBJ1-3; TRBD1 aligns across 10 bases. The V gene's germline CDR1 is SGHDT and CDR2 YYEEEE. After removal of 5 bases from V and 4 bases from J, the junction contained 6 bases not matched to a gene. The CDR3 is made up of 15 amino acids. The CDR3 is CASRWTGGAGNTIYF. CDR3 DNA: TGTGCCAGCAGGTGGACAGGGGGAGCCGGAAACACCATATATTTT.

The rearrangement uses TRBV5-1 and TRBJ2-7, with D hard to call. CDR3 length equals 11 residues. V lost 0 bases to trimming and J lost 5 bases, with 3 bases between them. Looked up from germline, CDR1 is SGHRS and CDR2 is YFSETQ. CDR3 sequence (DNA): TGCGCCAGCAGCTTGGCAGACGAGCAGTACTTC. This gives the protein CASSLADEQYF.

This rearrangement joins TRBV5-1 to TRBJ2-1; D not certain. This CDR3 spans 12 amino acids. Per germline, CDR1 SGHRS and CDR2 YFSETQ. V was shortened by 6 bases and J by 2 bases, with 6 bases between the two germline ends. The chain's CDR3 is CASTDAYNEQFF. DNA of the CDR3: TGCGCCAGCACGGACGCCTACAATGAGCAGTTCTTC.

This clone was counted a few times. The rearrangement links TRBV18 to TRBJ1-1; possible D gene TRBD1, 5 bases. Trimming shortened V by 3 bases and J by 5 bases, and 10 bases separated the two germline ends. Germline V gene data show CDR1 as KGHSH and CDR2 as LQKENI. This CDR3 contains 13 residues. CDR3 DNA sequence: TGTGCCAGCTCACCGGGCAGGGTTACTGAAGCTTTCTTT. This encodes CASSPGRVTEAFF.

J is TRBJ2-2 and V is TRBV18, with TRBD2 matching over 7 bases. Trimming cost V 2 bases and J 4 bases; bases outside gene matches: 7. This CDR3 is built from 16 residues. Germline V CDR1 and CDR2: KGHSH, LQKENI. In DNA form, the CDR3 reads TGTGCCAGCTCACCAGGGCTAGCGGAACTCACCGGGGAGCTGTTTTTT. Its translation: CASSPGLAELTGELFF.

This clone was detected a few times. This rearrangement joins TRBV5-1 to TRBJ2-7; TRBD2 agrees at 8 bases. Germline trimming cut 5 bases from V and 6 bases from J; bases unmatched to any gene: 10. The germline gives CDR1 SGHRS, CDR2 YFSETQ. The CDR3 runs to 14 residues. The CDR3 DNA reads as TGCGCCAGCAGTTGGTCGGGAGGGCCCCTCGAGCAGTACTTC. This codes for CASSWSGGPLEQYF.

V and J are TRBV11-2 and TRBJ1-2; D gene ambiguous. This CDR3 has 14 amino acids. Germline lookup yields CDR1 SGHAT and CDR2 FQNNGV. The ends were cut back, 3 bases at V and 7 bases at J, with 15 bases in the middle. As DNA, the CDR3 is TGTGCCAGCAGCTTTAGCGGAAGGTTGGCTGGCTACACCTTC. Its protein is CASSFSGRLAGYTF.

The chain employs TRBV19 and TRBJ1-2, with unresolved D. Trimming shortened V by 6 bases and J by 1 base, and 12 bases separated the two germline ends. Germline CDR1 LNHDA, CDR2 SQIVND (reference sequence). The CDR3 is 14 residues long. CDR3 bases: TGTGCCAGTAGACACCGGACGGTTAACTATGGCTACACCTTC. Protein product: CASRHRTVNYGYTF.

The chain is built from TRBV9 and TRBJ1-1; D is undetermined. Trimming left V 0 bases short and J 4 bases short, with 13 bases between. The CDR3 runs 15 residues. From germline, CDR1 is SGDLS and CDR2 YYNGEE. For the CDR3, the DNA is TGTGCCAGCAGCGTAGTTGGAGGGAGAGTCACTGAAGCTTTCTTT. Residues: CASSVVGGRVTEAFF.

The chain joins TRBV7-3 to TRBJ2-2; D possibly corresponds to TRBD2 (6 bases). This CDR3 comprises 14 residues. In germline, CDR1 is SGHTA, CDR2 FQGTGA. V lost 4 bases and J 7 bases, leaving 13 bases between the germline ends. The CDR3 nucleotides read TGTGCCAGCAGCTCTCCGGGACTGGGCGGGGAGCTGTTTTTT. It translates to CASSSPGLGGELFF.

This clone was observed a single time. V and J are TRBV6-1 and TRBJ2-3, with D possibly matching TRBD2 (6 bases). Germline V gene data show CDR1 as MNHNS and CDR2 as SASEGT. Between the trimmed V and J ends, which lost 8 bases and 0 bases, there was a span of 9 bases. CDR3 length: 13 amino acids. Written as DNA, the CDR3 is TGTGCCAGCCGGAGGGCCAGCACAGATACGCAGTATTTT. Amino acid sequence: CASRRASTDTQYF.

This clone was observed once. The junction shows a germline mismatch at one end, possibly a read error. The CDR3 DNA follows: TGTGCCACCCGACAGGGGGTCCTCTCCTCCGAGCAGTACTTC. It encodes CATRQGVLSSEQYF. V usage is TRBV6-1 and J usage is TRBJ2-7; 9 bases align to TRBD1. Germline values: CDR1 MNHNS, CDR2 SASEGT. This CDR3 is 14 amino acids long.

The chain joins TRBV7-9 to TRBJ2-1, with TRBD2 identical over 9 bases. Germline values: CDR1 SEHNR, CDR2 FQNEAQ (reference sequence). J gave up 8 bases and V 1 base, and 6 bases lay outside the gene matches. This CDR3 contains 15 residues. CDR3 residues: CASSLVAGALDEQFF. The CDR3 DNA is TGTGCCAGCAGCTTAGTAGCGGGGGCCTTGGATGAGCAGTTCTTC.

The chain uses TRBV7-9 and TRBJ2-2; TRBD2 matches 7 bases. Germline V CDR1 and CDR2: SEHNR, FQNEAQ (reference sequence). The CDR3 is 13 residues long. V lost 8 bases to trimming and J lost 4 bases; unmatched junction nucleotides: 4. The CDR3 nucleotides read TGTGCCAGCCGAGAGCGGGGCACCGGGGAGCTGTTTTTT. This gives the protein CASRERGTGELFF.

V and J are TRBV9 and TRBJ2-5; 11 bases fit TRBD2. Looked up from germline, CDR1 is SGDLS and CDR2 is YYNGEE. CDR3 size: 17 residues. The V segment lost 0 bases and the J segment 2 bases; nucleotides outside the gene matches: 6. In DNA form, the CDR3 reads TGTGCCAGCAGCGTAGGTCTAGCGGGGGGTAAACAAGAGACCCAGTACTTC. Amino acid sequence: CASSVGLAGGKQETQYF.

The chain is built from TRBV6-5 and TRBJ2-7; 7 bases map to TRBD2. Germline V CDR1 and CDR2: MNHEY, SVGAGI. The trim removed 0 bases at V and 4 bases at J, leaving 6 bases unmatched. The CDR3 has 15 amino acids. The DNA for the CDR3 is TGTGCCAGCAGTTACTCGCGGGGGAACGTATACGAGCAGTACTTC. It is translated as CASSYSRGNVYEQYF.

This clone showed up just a few times. The chain carries TRBV11-2 and TRBJ2-5, with unresolved D. With 5 bases removed from V and 4 bases from J, the gap between germline ends came to 11 bases. This CDR3 spans 13 amino acids. CDR1 is SGHAT and CDR2 is FQNNGV in the germline V gene. The CDR3 coding sequence is TGTGCCAGCAGCGTGACGGTTGGAGAGACCCAGTACTTC. Amino acid sequence: CASSVTVGETQYF.

The chain couples TRBV27 to TRBJ1-4; TRBD1 agrees at 10 bases. Germline V gene data show CDR1 as MNHEY and CDR2 as SMNVEV (reference sequence). V was clipped by 2 bases and J by 1 base; unmatched bases: 4. The CDR3 loop spans 17 amino acids. CDR3 nucleotides: TGTGCCAGCAGTTTACTTGGACAGGGGGGAACTAATGAAAAACTGTTTTTT. Translating gives CASSLLGQGGTNEKLFF.

The gene calls are TRBV7-9 and TRBJ2-1, with D unclear. Germline-derived CDR1 and CDR2 are SEHNR and FQNEAQ (reference sequence). Trimming removed 1 base from V and 8 bases from J, with 3 bases in between. CDR3 size: 11 residues. This CDR3 reads CASSLVDEQFF. For the CDR3, the DNA is TGTGCCAGCAGCTTAGTCGATGAGCAGTTCTTC.

The chain couples TRBV7-9 to TRBJ2-1, with D unclear. The CDR3 contains 15 residues. V lost 5 bases to trimming and J lost 0 bases, with 11 bases between them. Germline assignment: CDR1 SEHNR and CDR2 FQNEAQ (reference sequence). The CDR3 DNA is TGTGCCAGCAGCCTTCCCGAGAGCTCCTACAATGAGCAGTTCTTC. Translating it yields CASSLPESSYNEQFF.

This clone has only one observation. The chain couples TRBV4-1 to TRBJ1-1; D is perhaps TRBD1 (5 bases). The germline gives CDR1 MGHRA, CDR2 YSYEKL. The V end lost 1 base, the J end lost 8 bases, and 20 bases lay between the germline ends. The CDR3 has 16 residues. CDR3 region: CASSQVFGTLYEEAFF. The CDR3 bases are TGCGCCAGCAGCCAAGTATTCGGGACCCTATATGAAGAAGCTTTCTTT.

This sequence joins TRBV29-1 and TRBJ1-2, with 9 bases lining up with TRBD1. V gave up 6 bases and J gave up 8 bases; unmatched junction bases: 13. The CDR3 consists of 14 residues. Germline lookup yields CDR1 SQVTM and CDR2 ANQGSEA. The CDR3 is CSVTYRTGAEGYTF. CDR3 nucleotide sequence: TGCAGCGTGACATACAGGACAGGGGCGGAGGGCTACACCTTC.

This chain uses TRBV21-1 with TRBJ1-2; the table's D gene call, TRBD1, was not cross checked with the DNA. TRBV21-1 is shown as a pseudogene. CDR3 size: 12 residues. The CDR3, as DNA: TGTGCCAGCAGCACAGATAACTATGGCTACACCTTC. Its translation: CASSTDNYGYTF.

V and J are TRBV28 and TRBJ2-3; D tentatively reads TRBD1 or TRBD2 (5 bases each). Trimming pared 5 bases from V and 2 bases from J, leaving 17 bases between. The CDR3 covers 16 residues. CDR1 MDHEN and CDR2 SYDVKM come from the germline V gene. Here the CDR3 reads CASSPRDRAYTDTQYF. Written as DNA, the CDR3 is TGTGCCAGCAGTCCCCGGGACCGTGCGTACACAGATACGCAGTATTTT.

The rearrangement uses TRBV4-1 and TRBJ2-7, with 14 bases matching TRBD2. There are 18 residues in the CDR3. With 0 bases clipped from V and 4 bases from J, the junction kept 8 bases outside the gene matches. Germline CDR1 reads MGHRA; CDR2 reads YSYEKL. The CDR3 DNA sequence: TGCGCCAGCAGCCAAGAAGATGGGACTAGCGGGAGCGGGTACGAGCAGTACTTC. Translated: CASSQEDGTSGSGYEQYF.